The clone carrying this TCR beta chain turned up a few times. Its target is not known. The data originate from a study of T-cell memory formation after mild COVID-19. Study results and caveats: Clones that contracted clustered mainly in CM and EM if CD4+ and in EMRA if CD8+. In second-wave clones peaking day 37, SARS-CoV-2 specificity remained unconfirmed. Some responding clones appeared in pre-infection memory, suggesting cross-reactive memory joined.

Amplification by 5'RACE using constant-segment primers produced TCR alpha and TCR beta cDNA libraries that carried sample barcodes and UMIs. One entry per CDR3 protein results from TCRdb running MiXCR on the 5' RACE reads. Of under 450,000 distinct CDR3 sequences in the sample, roughly 19% were seen once. There are 12 residues in the CDR3. Germline trimming cut 10 bases from V and 9 bases from J; bases unmatched to any gene: 11. Germline V lookup: CDR1 MNHNS, CDR2 SASEGT. The chain is built from TRBV6-1 and TRBJ2-5, with 7 nucleotides matching TRBD2. The source of this sequence is a man between 18 and 29 years old who had mild COVID-19 (a few samples of this study predate the infection). Cell type and time point are not known. The sequenced sample was PBMCs or a T cell subset sorted from them (not recorded which). The CDR3 loop reads CATRGGTSAQYF. The DNA of the CDR3 is TGTGCCACCCGCGGGGGAACCTCGGCCCAGTACTTC.